These 15 T cell receptor beta chains share one sample of origin, sequenced in a study of monozygotic twins with inflammatory bowel disease (dated 2019 in TCRdb). The library came from 5' RACE. This sample was sequenced with an Illumina HiSeq 2500. TCRdb reprocessed the raw reads; every CDR3 protein sequence is a single record, and DNA is not supplied. This sample's table has entries for over 110,000 distinct CDR3 sequences. 2% to 2.5% of the sample lies in the top ten. What was sequenced was blood. The origin of the receptors is a human donor with ulcerative colitis or Crohn's disease, or a healthy co-twin of an affected twin (not recorded which).

The genes are TRBV6-2 or TRBV6-3 and TRBJ1-2. This CDR3 contains 15 residues. Germline CDR1 and CDR2: MNHEY and SVGEGT. The CDR3 here is CASSYSTDENYGYTF.

J is TRBJ2-3 and V is TRBV5-1; TCRdb gives TRBD1 as the D gene, but with no DNA this cannot be confirmed. This CDR3 has 16 amino acids. CDR1 SGHRS and CDR2 YFSETQ come from the germline V gene. CDR3 region: CASSLGGQGARDTQYF.

The chain is built from TRBV18 and TRBJ1-2. Germline-derived CDR1 and CDR2 are KGHSH and LQKENI. CDR3 length: 11 residues. The CDR3 sequence: CASSPRIGYTF.

The chain carries TRBV7-2 and TRBJ2-7; TCRdb proposes TRBD1, but this gene call is untestable without DNA. Germline V CDR1 and CDR2: SGHTA, FQGNSA. The CDR3 extends over 11 amino acids. The CDR3 is CASSLDREQYF.

This chain uses TRBV12-3 or TRBV12-4 with TRBJ2-4. The CDR3 spans 12 residues. CDR3 loop: CASSSRINIQYF.

V and J are TRBV30 and TRBJ2-2; there is no DNA to check the TCRdb D call of TRBD1. The CDR3 runs 15 residues. CDR1 GTSNPN and CDR2 SVGIG come from the germline V gene (reference sequence). The CDR3 is CAWRPGQGVRGELFF. The full variable domain, rest sourced from reference TRBV30 and TRBJ2-2, is SQTIHQWPATLVQPVGSPLSLECTVEGTSNPNLYWYRQAAGRGLQLLFYSVGIGQISSEVPQNLSASRPQDRQFILSSKKLLLSDSGFYLCAWRPGQGVRGELFFGEGSRLTVL.

The chain carries TRBV24-1 and TRBJ2-1; absent DNA, TCRdb's TRBD1 call cannot be checked. Germline CDR1 reads KGHDR; CDR2 reads SFDVKD. The CDR3 totals 16 residues. CDR3 loop: CATSDFRDSPDNEQFF.

The chain is built from TRBV20-1 and TRBJ1-5. Germline-derived CDR1 and CDR2 are DFQATT and SNEGSKA (reference sequence). The CDR3 contains 17 residues. The CDR3 region is CSARNPKAGDSNQPQHF.

The CDR3: CASSLMVRNEQFF. V gene TRBV4-3 combines with J gene TRBJ2-1. CDR3 length equals 13 residues. Per the germline V gene, CDR1 is LGHNA and CDR2 is YSLEER.

The rearrangement links TRBV9 to TRBJ2-3; TCRdb names TRBD1, which stays unverified in the absence of DNA. Germline assignment: CDR1 SGDLS and CDR2 YYNGEE. This CDR3 has 17 amino acids. CDR3: CASSVEVRVTSADTQYF.

The chain employs TRBV15 and TRBJ1-2; lacking DNA, the TRBD1 call made by TCRdb goes unchecked. The germline gives CDR1 LNHNV, CDR2 YYDKDF (reference sequence). This CDR3 region has 13 residues. CDR3 amino acids: CATRPPGGIGYTF.

V gene TRBV7-2 combines with J gene TRBJ1-6. CDR3 size: 14 residues. Germline lookup yields CDR1 SGHTA and CDR2 FQGNSA. The CDR3 region is CASRSLGVDSPLHF.

This chain links TRBV6-1 with TRBJ1-2; the D call of TRBD1 rests on TCRdb alone, since no DNA is present to check it. Per germline, CDR1 MNHNS and CDR2 SASEGT. The length of the CDR3 is 17 residues. CDR3 region: CASRRDRGRDLPYGYTF.

CDR3: CASRRITDTQYF. This chain joins TRBV2 and TRBJ2-3. The germline gives CDR1 SNHLY, CDR2 FYNNEI. The CDR3 contains 12 residues. Looking up the rest from reference TRBV2 and TRBJ2-3 gives the full variable domain: EPEVTQTPSHQVTQMGQEVILRCVPISNHLYFYWYRQILGQKVEFLVSFYNNEISEKSEIFDDQFSVERPDGSNFTLKIRSTKLEDSAMYFCASRRITDTQYFGPGTRLTVL.

The V gene is TRBV5-1, the J gene TRBJ2-4; lacking DNA, the TRBD1 call made by TCRdb goes unchecked. This CDR3 comprises 16 residues. CDR1 and CDR2 (germline): SGHRS, YFSETQ. CDR3 sequence reads: CASSRAPGTGGGIQYF.